Following are 27 T cell receptor beta chains from one sample sequenced in a study of cytomegalovirus exposure and HLA in healthy donors. PCR involved 60 Vbeta and 13 Jbeta primers. Sequencing was performed with immunoSEQ multiplex PCR; in TCRdb, only in-frame clones are kept and a portion is missing. The repertoire consists of around 150,000 clones, with around three quarters occurring once and the leading ten covering less than 8.5%. The specimen was PBMCs. All receptors come from a man in his forties or fifties in good health and CMV-seropositive.

This chain's CDR3 is CASTVKPGARLGETQYF. CDR3 DNA: TGCGCCAGCACCGTAAAGCCGGGAGCCCGGCTTGGAGAGACCCAGTACTTC. This chain uses TRBV4-1 with TRBJ2-5, with D tentatively TRBD2 (6 bases). The germline V and J ends were trimmed by 7 bases and 4 bases, with 25 bases remaining between them. Germline CDR1 reads MGHRA; CDR2 reads YSYEKL. CDR3 size: 17 residues.

V and J are TRBV5-1 and TRBJ2-7, with D possibly TRBD2 on 6 matching bases. Trimming shortened V by 3 bases and J by 3 bases, and 19 bases separated the two germline ends. Germline V lookup: CDR1 SGHRS, CDR2 YFSETQ. This CDR3 contains 16 residues. This chain's CDR3 is CASSSHGTYKDYEQYF. The CDR3 region has the DNA TGCGCCAGCAGCTCACACGGGACTTATAAAGACTACGAGCAGTACTTC.

This clone turned up a few times. The V call is TRBV6-1, the J call TRBJ1-4; TRBD1 is a possible D gene (6 bases). V was trimmed by 4 bases and J by 0 bases, leaving 21 bases between them. Germline CDR1 and CDR2: MNHNS and SASEGT. The CDR3 contains 19 residues. The CDR3 DNA follows: TGTGCCAGCAGTGCCCCCGTGGGGGGGCCCCCAGCAACTAATGAAAAACTGTTTTTT. Its protein product is CASSAPVGGPPATNEKLFF.

The CDR3 sequence is CASSFPWGQAGELFF. The CDR3 DNA is TGTGCCAGCAGCTTCCCCTGGGGGCAGGCCGGGGAGCTGTTTTTT. J is TRBJ2-2 and V is TRBV11-2, with a possible D match to TRBD1 (6 bases). The CDR3 totals 15 residues. The germline V and J ends were trimmed by 3 bases and 6 bases, with 14 bases remaining between them. CDR1 and CDR2 from the germline V gene are SGHAT and FQNNGV.

CDR3 region: CASSSDRTTYEQYF. The CDR3 DNA reads as TGCGCCAGCAGCTCCGACAGGACCACCTACGAGCAGTACTTC. The chain employs TRBV5-1 and TRBJ2-5; possible D gene TRBD1, 6 bases. The DNA end lines up better with TRBJ2-7; the J call may be wrong. The CDR3 contains 14 residues. Looked up from germline, CDR1 is SGHRS and CDR2 is YFSETQ.

This chain connects TRBV7-6 to TRBJ2-5, with 9 bases that match TRBD2. CDR1 and CDR2 (germline): SGHVS, FNYEAQ. The CDR3 contains 15 residues. V shed 2 bases and J 5 bases; nucleotides not matched to a gene: 6. CDR3 nucleotides: TGTGCCAGCAGCTTAAGCGGGGGGCCGGGGGAGACCCAGTACTTC. This codes for CASSLSGGPGETQYF.

This chain links TRBV14 with TRBJ2-7, with 9 nucleotides matching TRBD1. Germline V gene lookup returns CDR1 SGHDN and CDR2 FVKESK. With V trimmed by 5 bases and J by 1 base, 6 bases remained unmatched. This CDR3 has 15 residues. The CDR3, as DNA: TGTGCCAGCAGCTTGGCCGGACAGGGGTCCTACGAGCAGTACTTC. It is translated as CASSLAGQGSYEQYF.

The chain carries TRBV6-1 and TRBJ2-7, with a tentative D call TRBD2 (7 bases). The germline V and J ends were trimmed by 7 bases and 4 bases, with 14 bases remaining between them. CDR1 and CDR2 (germline): MNHNS, SASEGT. The CDR3 runs 13 residues. The CDR3, as DNA: TGTGCCAGCATAGGGGGGGCCGGGTACGAGCAGTACTTC. This translates into CASIGGAGYEQYF.

The CDR3 here is CASSRGTSRGETQYF. The CDR3 region has the DNA TGTGCCAGCAGCCGCGGGACTAGCCGGGGCGAGACCCAGTACTTC. The chain uses TRBV6-5 and TRBJ2-5, with 9 bases identical to TRBD2. J gave up 5 bases and V 6 bases, and 10 bases lay outside the gene matches. CDR3 length equals 15 residues. The germline V gene has CDR1 MNHEY and CDR2 SVGAGI.

The chain is built from TRBV5-4 and TRBJ2-5; 11 bases map to TRBD2. The J call may be mistaken, given a closer DNA end match to TRBJ2-7. The CDR3 loop spans 17 amino acids. Germline CDR1 reads SGHNT; CDR2 reads YYREEE (reference sequence). The CDR3 bases are TGTGCCAGCAGCTTCGGACTAGCGGGCCTACTCTCCTACGAGCAGTACTTC. Translating it yields CASSFGLAGLLSYEQYF.

DNA for the CDR3: TGTGCCAGCAGCGCGGCTAGCGAACCGCAGTATTTT. Its protein product is CASSAASEPQYF. V is TRBV2 and J is TRBJ2-3; D possibly corresponds to TRBD2 (6 bases). This CDR3 contains 12 residues. Germline V lookup: CDR1 SNHLY, CDR2 FYNNEI. V shed 6 bases and J shed 10 bases, with 14 bases lying between them.

J is TRBJ2-7 and V is TRBV7-6; no firm D call. Germline V gene lookup returns CDR1 SGHVS and CDR2 FNYEAQ. The CDR3 has 14 amino acids. V was clipped by 5 bases and J by 5 bases, with 16 bases between them. The CDR3 protein is CASSLEIGYHEQYF. CDR3 nucleotides: TGTGCCAGCAGCCTTGAAATCGGGTACCACGAGCAGTACTTC.

This chain connects TRBV6-5 to TRBJ2-2; a possible D gene is TRBD2 (6 bases). Trimming removed 9 bases at V and 4 bases at J, with 15 bases between. This CDR3 has 14 amino acids. Germline CDR1 and CDR2: MNHEY and SVGAGI. The CDR3 nucleotides read TGTGCCAGTAGGGACCCCGGGGGCACCGGGGAGCTGTTTTTT. It codes for CASRDPGGTGELFF.

V is TRBV7-9 and J is TRBJ1-2; no clear D. Trimming took off 3 bases at V and 5 bases at J, with 13 bases between the two ends. This CDR3 is 14 amino acids long. Germline CDR1 and CDR2: SEHNR and FQNEAQ (reference sequence). The CDR3 loop is CASSFTESGYGYTF. CDR3 in DNA: TGTGCCAGCAGCTTTACAGAGTCGGGGTATGGCTACACCTTC.

J is TRBJ2-1 and V is TRBV2; D perhaps matches TRBD1 (5 bases). CDR3 size: 13 residues. Trimming cost V 7 bases and J 3 bases, with 10 bases left between them. From germline, CDR1 is SNHLY and CDR2 FYNNEI. The CDR3 reads CASTGFGYNEQFF. Written as DNA, the CDR3 is TGTGCCAGCACAGGGTTCGGCTACAATGAGCAGTTCTTC.

The genes are TRBV5-5 and TRBJ1-2; 9 nucleotides match TRBD1. The length of the CDR3 is 13 residues. Trimming at V came to 6 bases and at J to 10 bases, leaving 10 bases not matched to a gene. CDR1 is SGHKS, CDR2 YYEKEE, per germline (reference sequence). CDR3 region: CASTSGDREVYTF. The CDR3 region has the DNA TGTGCCAGCACCTCCGGGGACAGGGAGGTCTACACCTTC.

This clone was seen more than once but under ten times. V usage is TRBV18 and J usage is TRBJ2-1, with 13 positions matching TRBD2. The germline V gene has CDR1 KGHSH and CDR2 LQKENI. J gave up 4 bases and V 5 bases, and 8 bases lay outside the gene matches. CDR3 size: 17 residues. The CDR3 protein is CASSTPGLAGKYNEQFF. The DNA of the CDR3 is TGTGCCAGCTCAACCCCGGGACTAGCGGGGAAATACAATGAGCAGTTCTTC.

The V call is TRBV15, the J call TRBJ1-1, with D tentatively TRBD1 (6 bases). V dropped 3 bases and J dropped 11 bases, with 16 bases sitting between them. The length of the CDR3 is 13 residues. Germline CDR1 and CDR2: LNHNV and YYDKDF (reference sequence). The CDR3 sequence is CATSRTPGHTAFF. CDR3 nucleotide sequence: TGTGCCACCAGCAGGACGCCGGGACATACGGCTTTCTTT.

This clone was detected a few times. This chain joins TRBV5-1 and TRBJ2-7, with TRBD1 identical over 10 bases. J was trimmed by 4 bases and V by 4 bases; bases with no gene match: 5. The germline CDR1 and CDR2 sequences are SGHRS and YFSETQ. There are 14 residues in the CDR3. The CDR3 here is CASSPLDRGYEQYF. The CDR3 bases are TGCGCCAGCAGCCCTTTGGACAGGGGGTACGAGCAGTACTTC.

This clone appeared a single time. The rearrangement uses TRBV23-1 and TRBJ1-2; D unclear. TRBV23-1 is labeled an ORF, and its function is uncertain. V lost 2 bases, J lost 2 bases, and 12 bases lay in between. The CDR3 spans 15 residues. The CDR3 nucleotides read TGCGCCAGCAGTCAAGCGGGAGCAAGAAACTATGGCTACACCTTC. Amino acids: CASSQAGARNYGYTF.

V is TRBV27 and J is TRBJ1-1, with D perhaps TRBD1 (6 bases). Germline V CDR1 and CDR2: MNHEY, SMNVEV (reference sequence). V was clipped by 5 bases and J by 10 bases, with 17 bases between them. This CDR3 has 13 amino acids. The CDR3 region is CASSATGSVAAFF. The DNA of the CDR3 is TGTGCCAGCAGTGCTACAGGGTCGGTGGCAGCTTTCTTT.

The chain combines TRBV14 with TRBJ2-5, with D possibly being TRBD2 (5 bases). Germline V CDR1 and CDR2: SGHDN, FVKESK. The V gene lost 4 bases and the J gene lost 4 bases, with 13 bases spanning the gap. There are 14 residues in the CDR3. The chain's CDR3 is CASSPSVRGETQYF. The CDR3 nucleotides are TGTGCCAGCAGCCCAAGTGTCCGGGGAGAGACCCAGTACTTC. Full variable domain (remainder filled in from reference TRBV14 and TRBJ2-5): EAGVTQFPSHSVIEKGQTVTLRCDPISGHDNLYWYRRVMGKEIKFLLHFVKESKQDESGMPNNRFLAERTGGTYSTLKVQPAELEDSGVYFCASSPSVRGETQYFGPGTRLLVL.

The chain employs TRBV19 and TRBJ1-2; 8 nucleotides match TRBD1. Unmatched junction bases numbered 8, after V lost 2 bases and J lost 6 bases. From germline, CDR1 is LNHDA and CDR2 SQIVND (reference sequence). CDR3 length: 15 residues. In nucleotides, the CDR3 is TGTGCCAGTAGTATACTCACCCGACAGGGGCATGGCTACACCTTC. It encodes CASSILTRQGHGYTF.

The count of this clone is one. The chain has TRBV10-2 and TRBJ2-3; the D gene is possibly TRBD2 (6 bases). V was cut by 1 base and J by 4 bases, with 12 bases left in between. Germline values: CDR1 WSHSY, CDR2 SAAADI. CDR3 length: 15 amino acids. The CDR3 protein is CASSEWRGRADTQYF. Written as DNA, the CDR3 is TGCGCCAGCAGTGAGTGGCGGGGACGCGCAGATACGCAGTATTTT.

V usage is TRBV5-1 and J usage is TRBJ2-7; weak D call: TRBD1 (5 bases). Trimming stripped 2 bases from V and 3 bases from J, with 12 bases between. Germline CDR1 SGHRS, CDR2 YFSETQ. The CDR3 has 14 amino acids. CDR3 coding DNA: TGCGCCAGCAGCTTAGAGACAGAAGGCTACGAGCAGTACTTC. It encodes CASSLETEGYEQYF. The full variable domain, rest sourced from reference TRBV5-1 and TRBJ2-7, is KAGVTQTPRYLIKTRGQQVTLSCSPISGHRSVSWYQQTPGQGLQFLFEYFSETQRNKGNFPGRFSGRQFSNSRSEMNVSTLELGDSALYLCASSLETEGYEQYFGPGTRLTVT.

The V gene is TRBV5-8, the J gene TRBJ2-5; D is possibly TRBD2 (6 bases). Germline V gives CDR1 SGHTS, CDR2 YDEGEE. The CDR3 runs to 13 residues. V shed 5 bases and J shed 4 bases, with 12 bases lying between them. The CDR3 DNA follows: TGTGCCAGCAGGCAGCCCGGGGGAGAGACCCAGTACTTC. Protein sequence: CASRQPGGETQYF.

The sample holds a few counts of this clone. The chain couples TRBV5-1 to TRBJ1-1; no firm D call. The CDR3 covers 13 residues. Looked up from germline, CDR1 is SGHRS and CDR2 is YFSETQ. V lost 4 bases and J lost 1, with 8 bases in between. The CDR3 protein is CASSPTPNTEAFF. The CDR3 nucleotides read TGCGCCAGCAGCCCAACACCGAACACTGAAGCTTTCTTT. Filled out from reference TRBV5-1 and TRBJ1-1, the complete variable domain reads KAGVTQTPRYLIKTRGQQVTLSCSPISGHRSVSWYQQTPGQGLQFLFEYFSETQRNKGNFPGRFSGRQFSNSRSEMNVSTLELGDSALYLCASSPTPNTEAFFGQGTRLTVV.